These T cell receptor beta chains were read from a single sample in a study of blood T cell repertoires in COVID-19. Repertoires were generated with immunoSEQ multiplex PCR, while TCRdb's copy carries only in-frame clones and drops some. The table has under 300,000 clones, 70% to 90% seen once. The sequenced material came from PBMCs or T cells enriched from blood (not recorded which). Receptor source: a woman in her 40s with acute COVID-19. The CDR3 runs from the conserved cysteine through the conserved F or W. The order of the fields is D gene, clone size, J gene, V gene, CDR3 protein, CDR3 DNA. D genes are given only for firm matches. Some rows mark clone size as missing; the rest say once, few, many or name a class of expanded clone.

d_call: TRBD1; clone_size: -; j_call: TRBJ1-2; v_call: TRBV5-6; cdr3_aa: CASSFGTAGYTF; cdr3_nt: TGTGCCAGCAGCTTTGGGACAGCTGGCTACACCTTC
d_call: -; clone_size: -; j_call: TRBJ2-1; v_call: TRBV20-1; cdr3_aa: CSASALGQEQFF; cdr3_nt: TGCAGTGCTAGTGCGTTGGGGCAGGAGCAGTTCTTC
d_call: TRBD2; clone_size: -; j_call: TRBJ2-5; v_call: TRBV6-5; cdr3_aa: CASIEGGRPGETQYF; cdr3_nt: TGTGCCAGCATCGAGGGCGGGAGGCCCGGGGAGACCCAGTACTTC
d_call: TRBD2; clone_size: -; j_call: TRBJ2-1; v_call: TRBV5-4; cdr3_aa: CASTLTSGPGEQFF; cdr3_nt: TGTGCCAGCACCTTGACTAGCGGGCCCGGTGAGCAGTTCTTC
d_call: -; clone_size: -; j_call: TRBJ1-1; v_call: TRBV11-2; cdr3_aa: CASSPGTTMNTEAFF; cdr3_nt: TGTGCCAGCAGCCCCGGGACAACTATGAACACTGAAGCTTTCTTT
d_call: TRBD2; clone_size: -; j_call: TRBJ2-1; v_call: TRBV9; cdr3_aa: CASSVSGSRTSYNEQFF; cdr3_nt: TGTGCCAGCAGCGTTAGCGGGAGTCGAACCTCCTACAATGAGCAGTTCTTC
d_call: -; clone_size: -; j_call: TRBJ2-6; v_call: TRBV5-1; cdr3_aa: CASSLDVSGANVLTF; cdr3_nt: TGCGCCAGCAGCTTGGATGTATCTGGGGCCAACGTCCTGACTTTC
d_call: TRBD2; clone_size: -; j_call: TRBJ2-5; v_call: TRBV6-5; cdr3_aa: CASSYTTSGQETQYF; cdr3_nt: TGTGCCAGCAGTTACACGACTAGCGGACAAGAGACCCAGTACTTC
d_call: TRBD2; clone_size: -; j_call: TRBJ2-2; v_call: TRBV6-1; cdr3_aa: CASSASGMSTGELFF; cdr3_nt: TGTGCCAGCAGTGCTAGCGGAATGAGCACCGGGGAGCTGTTTTTT
d_call: -; clone_size: -; j_call: TRBJ2-1; v_call: TRBV9; cdr3_aa: CASSVGDQRFNEQFF; cdr3_nt: TGTGCCAGCAGCGTTGGGGATCAGCGGTTCAATGAGCAGTTCTTC
d_call: -; clone_size: -; j_call: TRBJ2-6; v_call: TRBV6-5; cdr3_aa: CASSRGAGANVLTF; cdr3_nt: TGTGCCAGCTCCCGGGGAGCTGGGGCCAACGTCCTGACTTTC
d_call: TRBD2; clone_size: -; j_call: TRBJ2-3; v_call: TRBV24-1; cdr3_aa: CATSDSSGRPSTDTQYF; cdr3_nt: TGTGCCACCAGTGACTCTAGCGGGAGGCCCAGCACAGATACGCAGTATTTT
d_call: -; clone_size: -; j_call: TRBJ1-1; v_call: TRBV19; cdr3_aa: CASRTPRGWTEAFF; cdr3_nt: TGTGCCAGTAGAACGCCTCGGGGGTGGACTGAAGCTTTCTTT
d_call: TRBD1; clone_size: -; j_call: TRBJ1-2; v_call: TRBV11-2; cdr3_aa: CASSHLGTGDNYGYTF; cdr3_nt: TGTGCCAGCAGCCATCTGGGGACAGGGGATAACTATGGCTACACCTTC
d_call: TRBD1; clone_size: -; j_call: TRBJ2-1; v_call: TRBV7-6; cdr3_aa: CASGGTGGVYNEQFF; cdr3_nt: TGTGCCAGCGGGGGGACAGGGGGTGTCTACAATGAGCAGTTCTTC
d_call: -; clone_size: -; j_call: TRBJ1-1; v_call: TRBV11-3; cdr3_aa: CASSLEKQGKGLNTEAFF; cdr3_nt: TGTGCCAGCAGCTTAGAGAAACAGGGAAAGGGGCTGAACACTGAAGCTTTCTTT
d_call: TRBD2; clone_size: -; j_call: TRBJ2-1; v_call: TRBV3-1/TRBV3-2; cdr3_aa: CASSLRLAGGQGEQFF; cdr3_nt: TGTGCCAGCAGCCTTAGACTAGCGGGAGGGCAAGGTGAGCAGTTCTTC
d_call: -; clone_size: -; j_call: TRBJ1-2; v_call: TRBV14; cdr3_aa: CASSQGHNDGYTF; cdr3_nt: TGTGCCAGCAGCCAAGGGCACAATGATGGCTACACCTTC
d_call: TRBD1; clone_size: once; j_call: TRBJ1-3; v_call: TRBV9; cdr3_aa: CASSVGTGVSGNTIYF; cdr3_nt: TGTGCCAGCAGCGTGGGGACAGGCGTCTCTGGAAACACCATATATTTT
d_call: TRBD2; clone_size: -; j_call: TRBJ2-2; v_call: TRBV6-6; cdr3_aa: CASSLLAGEGGELFF; cdr3_nt: TGTGCCAGCAGCCTACTGGCGGGAGAAGGCGGGGAGCTGTTTTTT
d_call: -; clone_size: once; j_call: TRBJ1-2; v_call: TRBV2; cdr3_aa: CASSEAGHPLTNYGYTF; cdr3_nt: TGTGCCAGCAGTGAAGCAGGACACCCTCTAACCAACTATGGCTACACCTTC
d_call: TRBD2; clone_size: -; j_call: TRBJ2-7; v_call: TRBV28; cdr3_aa: CASSLVTSGSSYEQYF; cdr3_nt: TGTGCCAGCAGTTTAGTGACTAGCGGCAGCTCCTACGAGCAGTACTTC
d_call: -; clone_size: -; j_call: TRBJ2-1; v_call: TRBV4-1; cdr3_aa: CASSQNGVSYNEQFF; cdr3_nt: TGCGCCAGCAGCCAGAACGGGGTCTCCTACAATGAGCAGTTCTTC
d_call: TRBD2; clone_size: -; j_call: TRBJ2-7; v_call: TRBV4-1; cdr3_aa: CASSQGGGRGYEQYF; cdr3_nt: TGCGCCAGCAGTCAAGGTGGGGGGAGGGGCTACGAGCAGTACTTC
d_call: -; clone_size: -; j_call: TRBJ1-5; v_call: TRBV21-1; cdr3_aa: CASSKLGFDPNQPQHF; cdr3_nt: TGTGCCAGCAGCAAACTGGGCTTTGACCCAAATCAGCCCCAGCATTTT
d_call: TRBD2; clone_size: once; j_call: TRBJ2-7; v_call: TRBV18; cdr3_aa: CASSHTQPGLAGVSEQYF; cdr3_nt: TGTGCCAGCTCACACACACAACCGGGACTAGCGGGAGTGAGTGAGCAGTACTTC
d_call: -; clone_size: -; j_call: TRBJ2-2; v_call: TRBV9; cdr3_aa: CASRQGNTGELFF; cdr3_nt: TGTGCCAGCAGACAGGGGAACACCGGGGAGCTGTTTTTT
d_call: TRBD2; clone_size: -; j_call: TRBJ2-7; v_call: TRBV6-5; cdr3_aa: CASRPSSGNYEQYF; cdr3_nt: TGTGCCAGCAGACCTTCTAGCGGCAACTACGAGCAGTACTTC
d_call: -; clone_size: -; j_call: TRBJ1-1; v_call: TRBV24-1; cdr3_aa: CATWAGSQHTEAFF; cdr3_nt: TGTGCCACCTGGGCGGGCAGCCAACACACTGAAGCTTTCTTT
d_call: -; clone_size: -; j_call: TRBJ2-7; v_call: TRBV18; cdr3_aa: CASSPLVSSITYEQYF; cdr3_nt: TGTGCCAGCTCACCACTAGTGAGTTCCATTACCTACGAGCAGTACTTC
d_call: TRBD2; clone_size: -; j_call: TRBJ2-1; v_call: TRBV29-1; cdr3_aa: CSAAGGAGDGNEQFF; cdr3_nt: TGCAGCGCTGCGGGAGGAGCCGGGGATGGAAATGAGCAGTTCTTC
d_call: TRBD2; clone_size: once; j_call: TRBJ2-4; v_call: TRBV2; cdr3_aa: CASSERASGSHIQYF; cdr3_nt: TGTGCCAGCAGTGAAAGGGCTAGCGGGAGCCACATTCAGTACTTC
d_call: TRBD1; clone_size: -; j_call: TRBJ1-2; v_call: TRBV7-9; cdr3_aa: CASSQGTDGYTF; cdr3_nt: TGTGCCAGCAGCCAGGGGACAGATGGCTACACCTTC
d_call: TRBD1; clone_size: -; j_call: TRBJ2-7; v_call: TRBV2; cdr3_aa: CASSERRDRDYEQYF; cdr3_nt: TGTGCCAGCAGTGAGCGTCGGGACAGGGATTACGAGCAGTACTTC
d_call: TRBD1; clone_size: -; j_call: TRBJ2-7; v_call: TRBV2; cdr3_aa: CASSPTGTYEQYF; cdr3_nt: TGTGCCAGCAGCCCGACAGGGACCTACGAGCAGTACTTC
d_call: -; clone_size: -; j_call: TRBJ1-5; v_call: TRBV15; cdr3_aa: CATSGAQLNQPQHF; cdr3_nt: TGTGCCACCAGCGGGGCCCAACTCAATCAGCCCCAGCATTTT
d_call: TRBD1; clone_size: -; j_call: TRBJ1-1; v_call: TRBV7-6; cdr3_aa: CASSLLTTGSEAFF; cdr3_nt: TGTGCCAGCAGCTTACTAACGACAGGGAGTGAAGCTTTCTTT
d_call: TRBD2; clone_size: -; j_call: TRBJ2-1; v_call: TRBV6-1; cdr3_aa: CASSETSGSGNEQFF; cdr3_nt: TGTGCCAGCAGTGAAACGAGCGGGAGCGGCAATGAGCAGTTCTTC
d_call: TRBD2; clone_size: -; j_call: TRBJ2-1; v_call: TRBV6-5; cdr3_aa: CASSYSAGESNEQFF; cdr3_nt: TGTGCCAGCAGTTACTCTGCGGGAGAGTCTAATGAGCAGTTCTTC
d_call: -; clone_size: -; j_call: TRBJ2-7; v_call: TRBV7-8; cdr3_aa: CASRPLRGLYEQYF; cdr3_nt: TGTGCCAGCAGGCCCCTCCGGGGTCTTTACGAGCAGTACTTC
d_call: TRBD1; clone_size: -; j_call: TRBJ2-2; v_call: TRBV19; cdr3_aa: CASSLGQERTGELFF; cdr3_nt: TGTGCCAGTAGTTTGGGACAGGAGCGCACCGGGGAGCTGTTTTTT
d_call: TRBD1; clone_size: once; j_call: TRBJ2-1; v_call: TRBV2; cdr3_aa: CASRDRVEQFF; cdr3_nt: TGTGCCAGCAGGGACAGGGTTGAGCAGTTCTTC
d_call: TRBD2; clone_size: -; j_call: TRBJ2-5; v_call: TRBV25-1; cdr3_aa: CASSEGSGVGTQYF; cdr3_nt: TGTGCCAGCAGTGAAGGTAGCGGGGTGGGGACCCAGTACTTC
d_call: -; clone_size: -; j_call: TRBJ2-7; v_call: TRBV19; cdr3_aa: CASSILQTRTPYEQYF; cdr3_nt: TGTGCCAGTAGTATCCTACAGACCCGCACGCCCTACGAGCAGTACTTC
d_call: -; clone_size: -; j_call: TRBJ1-5; v_call: TRBV19; cdr3_aa: CASSPQGTNQPQHF; cdr3_nt: TGTGCCAGTAGTCCCCAGGGGACAAATCAGCCCCAGCATTTT
d_call: TRBD2; clone_size: -; j_call: TRBJ2-3; v_call: TRBV5-1; cdr3_aa: CASSIAPGLAGGWQYF; cdr3_nt: TGCGCCAGCAGCATCGCCCCGGGACTAGCGGGAGGATGGCAGTATTTT
d_call: TRBD1; clone_size: -; j_call: TRBJ2-2; v_call: TRBV6-5; cdr3_aa: CASSRGTGAGGELFF; cdr3_nt: TGTGCCAGCAGCCGCGGGACAGGGGCAGGCGGGGAGCTGTTTTTT
d_call: TRBD2; clone_size: -; j_call: TRBJ2-2; v_call: TRBV7-3; cdr3_aa: CASSLRGLAGGNGELFF; cdr3_nt: TGTGCCAGCAGCTTACGGGGACTAGCGGGAGGAAACGGGGAGCTGTTTTTT
d_call: TRBD1; clone_size: -; j_call: TRBJ2-1; v_call: TRBV18; cdr3_aa: CASSPSGTGNDEQFF; cdr3_nt: TGTGCCAGCTCACCTTCCGGGACAGGGAACGATGAGCAGTTCTTC
d_call: TRBD2; clone_size: -; j_call: TRBJ2-7; v_call: TRBV18; cdr3_aa: CASRTSGSFYEQYF; cdr3_nt: TGTGCCAGCCGGACTAGCGGGAGTTTTTACGAGCAGTACTTC
d_call: -; clone_size: -; j_call: TRBJ2-1; v_call: TRBV6-4; cdr3_aa: CASSEEFQDEQFF; cdr3_nt: TGTGCCAGCAGTGAAGAGTTTCAAGATGAGCAGTTCTTC
d_call: -; clone_size: -; j_call: TRBJ1-2; v_call: TRBV7-2; cdr3_aa: CASSLSVYHRASGYTF; cdr3_nt: TGTGCCAGCAGCTTGTCGGTTTACCACAGGGCGAGTGGCTACACCTTC
d_call: TRBD2; clone_size: -; j_call: TRBJ2-1; v_call: TRBV27; cdr3_aa: CASSFGSGDEQFF; cdr3_nt: TGTGCCAGCAGTTTTGGAAGCGGGGATGAGCAGTTCTTC
d_call: TRBD2; clone_size: -; j_call: TRBJ2-3; v_call: TRBV7-2; cdr3_aa: CASSPRTGGGDTQYF; cdr3_nt: TGTGCCAGCAGCCCTAGGACGGGAGGAGGAGATACGCAGTATTTT
d_call: TRBD2; clone_size: -; j_call: TRBJ2-1; v_call: TRBV25-1; cdr3_aa: CASSGGSVASGEYNEQFF; cdr3_nt: TGTGCCAGCAGTGGAGGTTCGGTTGCTAGCGGGGAGTACAATGAGCAGTTCTTC
d_call: TRBD2; clone_size: -; j_call: TRBJ2-7; v_call: TRBV5-1; cdr3_aa: CASSPGTSGIFSYEQYF; cdr3_nt: TGCGCCAGCAGCCCAGGGACTAGCGGGATTTTTTCCTACGAGCAGTACTTC
d_call: TRBD1; clone_size: -; j_call: TRBJ1-2; v_call: TRBV29-1; cdr3_aa: CSVDPGQGSYGYTF; cdr3_nt: TGCAGCGTTGATCCGGGACAGGGAAGCTATGGCTACACCTTC